This T cell receptor (beta chain) originates from a study of T cell repertoires in cytomegalovirus infection. This clonotype was seen repeatedly, ten times or more. The junction had 4 bases not matched to a gene; V was cut back by 5 bases and J by 2 bases. The germline V gene encodes CDR1 SGHKS and CDR2 YYEKEE (reference sequence). This CDR3 is built from 14 residues. TCRdb ran MiXCR on the reads and lists one entry per CDR3 protein. The data hold roughly 500,000 distinct CDR3 sequences, with around 11% observed a single time. The sequenced material came from PBMCs. The TCR comes from a human donor in good health (CMV status not recorded). Some clones in this sample may be carry-over from other donors' samples. The chain uses TRBV5-5 and TRBJ1-5, with 7 bases fitting TRBD1. CDR3 in amino acids: CASSGDRGNQPQHF. For the CDR3, the DNA is TGTGCCAGCAGTGGCGACAGGGGCAATCAGCCCCAGCATTTT.